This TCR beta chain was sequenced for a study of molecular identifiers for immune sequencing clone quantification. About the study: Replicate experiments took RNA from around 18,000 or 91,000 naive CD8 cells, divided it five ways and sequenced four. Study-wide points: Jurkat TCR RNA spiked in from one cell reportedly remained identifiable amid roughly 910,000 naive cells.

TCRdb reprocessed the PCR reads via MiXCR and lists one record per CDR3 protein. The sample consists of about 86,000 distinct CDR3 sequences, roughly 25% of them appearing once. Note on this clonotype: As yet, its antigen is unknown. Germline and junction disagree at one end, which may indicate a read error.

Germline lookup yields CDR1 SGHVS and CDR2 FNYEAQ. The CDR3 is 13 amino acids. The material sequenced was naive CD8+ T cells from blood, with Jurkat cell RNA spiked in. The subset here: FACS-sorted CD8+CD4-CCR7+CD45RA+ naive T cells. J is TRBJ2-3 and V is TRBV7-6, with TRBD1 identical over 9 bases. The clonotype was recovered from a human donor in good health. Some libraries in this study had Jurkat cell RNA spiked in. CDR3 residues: CASRTGGTGTQYF. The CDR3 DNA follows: TGTGCCAGCAGAACAGGGGGCACAGGTACGCAGTATTTT.